This entry lists 29 T cell receptor beta chains sequenced from one sample in a study of blood T cell repertoires in COVID-19. Sequenced by immunoSEQ multiplex PCR; TCRdb stores in-frame clones only, minus some. Of over 250,000 clones detected, approximately 88% appear once; the ten largest clones hold approximately 2.2%. The specimen sequenced was peripheral blood. The receptor source for this set is a man aged 50 or older with acute or convalescent COVID-19.

V gene TRBV5-4 combines with J gene TRBJ2-1; 8 bases agree with TRBD1. This CDR3 has 16 residues. J lost 4 bases, V lost 3 bases, and 9 bases had no gene match. CDR1 and CDR2 from the germline V gene are SGHNT and YYREEE (reference sequence). CDR3 in amino acids: CASSSDRDRLYNEQFF. CDR3 nucleotide sequence: TGTGCCAGCAGCTCCGACCGGGACAGGCTATACAATGAGCAGTTCTTC.

The chain joins TRBV15 to TRBJ2-4; D may be TRBD1 (5 bases). The germline V gene encodes CDR1 LNHNV and CDR2 YYDKDF (reference sequence). Deletions cut 4 bases from V and 0 bases from J, with 13 bases between. The CDR3 extends over 16 amino acids. CDR3 DNA: TGTGCCACCAGCACCCGACAGCGATTAGCCAAAAACATTCAGTACTTC. Its translation is CATSTRQRLAKNIQYF.

This rearrangement joins TRBV4-2 to TRBJ2-7; no definite D call. V gave up 0 bases and J gave up 3 bases, with 12 bases separating them. This CDR3 is 15 amino acids long. Germline values: CDR1 LGHNA, CDR2 YNFKEQ. The CDR3 coding sequence is TGTGCCAGCAGCCAAGATCCCGACTTGGGCTACGAGCAGTACTTC. Translated: CASSQDPDLGYEQYF.

This clone was seen a handful of times. The V call is TRBV6-4, the J call TRBJ1-1; possible D gene TRBD1, 5 bases. Per germline, CDR1 MRHNA and CDR2 SNTAGT. The CDR3 runs 13 residues. Trimming stripped 5 bases from V and 1 base from J, with 8 bases between. The CDR3 coding sequence is TGTGCCAGCAGTTTCGACAGGAACACTGAAGCTTTCTTT. Encoded protein: CASSFDRNTEAFF.

This clone was found once. The chain recombines TRBV7-2 with TRBJ2-1; D remains ambiguous. Germline V gives CDR1 SGHTA, CDR2 FQGNSA. The V and J ends lost 6 bases and 9 bases respectively, with 9 bases between them. The CDR3 contains 11 residues. CDR3 coding DNA: TGTGCCAGCAGGGCCCTGGTTGAGCAGTTCTTC. Translation gives CASRALVEQFF.

V gene TRBV6-5 combines with J gene TRBJ1-2; D may be TRBD1 (6 bases). V lost 6 bases and J 5 bases, leaving 16 bases between the germline ends. This CDR3 comprises 14 residues. Germline V gene data show CDR1 as MNHEY and CDR2 as SVGAGI. As DNA, the CDR3 is TGTGCCAGCAGAAGCCAGATACAGGGATATGGCTACACCTTC. It translates to CASRSQIQGYGYTF.

The chain uses TRBV4-1 and TRBJ1-4; TRBD1 matches at 12 bases. The CDR3 is 19 amino acids. The germline V gene has CDR1 MGHRA and CDR2 YSYEKL. V dropped 0 bases and J dropped 7; count of bases not matched to a gene: 12. CDR3 in DNA: TGCGCCAGCAGCCAAGATTTAGGGACAGGGGGCGCTTTTAGTGAAAAACTGTTTTTT. It translates to CASSQDLGTGGAFSEKLFF.

The chain joins TRBV19 to TRBJ1-5; tentative D call: TRBD1 (6 bases). The ends were cut back, 2 bases at V and 3 bases at J, with 14 bases in the middle. Germline CDR1 is LNHDA and CDR2 is SQIVND (reference sequence). This CDR3 region has 16 residues. Here the CDR3 DNA reads TGTGCCAGTAGTATAAGCGACACAGGGTACAATCAGCCCCAGCATTTT. Its translation is CASSISDTGYNQPQHF.

J is TRBJ2-2 and V is TRBV18, with 8 nucleotides matching TRBD1. This CDR3 contains 16 residues. CDR1 KGHSH and CDR2 LQKENI come from the germline V gene. The V gene end was trimmed by 2 bases and the J gene end by 4 bases; junction bases not matched to a gene: 6. The CDR3 sequence: CASSPEGRGPTGELFF. The DNA for the CDR3 is TGTGCCAGCTCACCAGAGGGCAGGGGGCCCACCGGGGAGCTGTTTTTT.

This clone was recorded once. The chain recombines TRBV5-1 with TRBJ2-2; 8 bases fit TRBD1. CDR1 is SGHRS, CDR2 YFSETQ, per germline. The CDR3 totals 15 residues. Trimming took 4 bases from V and 5 from J; bases not matched to a gene: 7. In nucleotides, the CDR3 is TGCGCCAGCAGCCAGGACAGGGCCGAAACCGGGGAGCTGTTTTTT. It encodes CASSQDRAETGELFF.

The rearrangement uses TRBV2 and TRBJ1-2; 8 bases align to TRBD1. This CDR3 spans 13 amino acids. Looked up from germline, CDR1 is SNHLY and CDR2 is FYNNEI. The ends lost 6 bases at V and 7 bases at J; junction bases unmatched: 7. The CDR3 DNA is TGTGCCAGCAGCCTCGGACAGGGAAGTGGCTACACCTTC. Translating gives CASSLGQGSGYTF. Looking up the rest from reference TRBV2 and TRBJ1-2 gives the full variable domain: EPEVTQTPSHQVTQMGQEVILRCVPISNHLYFYWYRQILGQKVEFLVSFYNNEISEKSEIFDDQFSVERPDGSNFTLKIRSTKLEDSAMYFCASSLGQGSGYTFGSGTRLTVV.

The J gene is TRBJ2-5, the V gene TRBV4-1; 7 bases are a match to TRBD2. The CDR3 spans 16 residues. The trim removed 5 bases at V and 4 bases at J, leaving 13 bases unmatched. The germline CDR1 and CDR2 sequences are MGHRA and YSYEKL. CDR3 in amino acids: CASSEGPAGEGETQYF. CDR3 bases: TGCGCCAGCAGCGAAGGCCCCGCGGGGGAAGGAGAGACCCAGTACTTC.

The chain links TRBV5-1 to TRBJ1-5; 7 bases line up with TRBD1. Germline V gene sequence: CDR1 SGHRS, CDR2 YFSETQ. This CDR3 comprises 14 residues. With V trimmed by 4 bases and J by 7 bases, 8 bases remained unmatched. The CDR3 sequence: CASSVGTEGQPQHF. CDR3 DNA: TGCGCCAGCAGCGTAGGGACAGAGGGACAGCCCCAGCATTTT.

This chain connects TRBV7-8 to TRBJ1-5, with 10 bases identical to TRBD1. Trimming cost V 4 bases and J 4 bases; bases outside gene matches: 4. Germline lookup yields CDR1 SGHVS and CDR2 FQNEAQ. The length of the CDR3 is 15 residues. The CDR3 DNA sequence: TGTGCCAGCAGCTCTCGGACAGGGGGGAATCAGCCCCAGCATTTT. Translation gives CASSSRTGGNQPQHF.

This sequence joins TRBV5-1 and TRBJ1-1; 7 nucleotides line up with TRBD1. The germline V gene has CDR1 SGHRS and CDR2 YFSETQ. The junction had 5 bases not matched to a gene; V was cut back by 6 bases and J by 3 bases. The CDR3 contains 13 residues. CDR3 bases: TGCGCCAGCACCTTCGACAGGGACACTGAAGCTTTCTTT. This gives the protein CASTFDRDTEAFF. The full variable domain, in which reference TRBV5-1 and TRBJ1-1 provide the parts outside the CDR3, is KAGVTQTPRYLIKTRGQQVTLSCSPISGHRSVSWYQQTPGQGLQFLFEYFSETQRNKGNFPGRFSGRQFSNSRSEMNVSTLELGDSALYLCASTFDRDTEAFFGQGTRLTVV.

The CDR3 DNA reads TGTGCCAGCAGCCCGAGAACTCAGGCTGGAAACACCATATATTTT. Translated: CASSPRTQAGNTIYF. This chain uses TRBV7-2 with TRBJ1-3, with D hard to call. Germline V CDR1 and CDR2: SGHTA, FQGNSA. The CDR3 is made up of 15 amino acids. The V end was cut by 5 bases, the J end by 2 bases, with 13 bases between. The whole variable domain, remainder taken from reference TRBV7-2 and TRBJ1-3, is GAGVSQSPSNKVTEKGKDVELRCDPISGHTALYWYRQSLGQGLEFLIYFQGNSAPDKSGLPSDRFSAERTGGSVSTLTIQRTQQEDSAVYLCASSPRTQAGNTIYFGEGSWLTVV.

This chain joins TRBV9 and TRBJ1-3; D gene ambiguous. This CDR3 region has 17 residues. The germline V gene has CDR1 SGDLS and CDR2 YYNGEE. Trimming stripped 6 bases from V and 2 bases from J, with 21 bases between. Here the CDR3 reads CASTYGEESPAGNTIYF. The CDR3 region has the DNA TGTGCCAGCACCTACGGGGAAGAAAGTCCCGCTGGAAACACCATATATTTT.

This sequence joins TRBV19 and TRBJ2-5; D perhaps matches TRBD2 (6 bases). This CDR3 spans 15 amino acids. Germline V gene sequence: CDR1 LNHDA, CDR2 SQIVND (reference sequence). The germline V and J ends were trimmed by 5 bases and 5 bases, with 18 bases remaining between them. CDR3 coding DNA: TGTGCCAGTAGTTCATTTGGCGGGGAGGCGGAGACCCAGTACTTC. Residues: CASSSFGGEAETQYF.

The rearrangement links TRBV7-3 to TRBJ1-1, with 10 bases identical to TRBD1. Germline V gives CDR1 SGHTA, CDR2 FQGTGA. The J segment lost 3 bases and the V segment lost 8 bases, leaving 3 bases of the junction unmatched. The CDR3 consists of 13 residues. CDR3 DNA: TGTGCCAGCTCGACAGGGGGCCACACTGAAGCTTTCTTT. Its translation: CASSTGGHTEAFF.

The chain employs TRBV2 and TRBJ2-7; TRBD2 matches 9 bases. CDR3 length equals 15 residues. The V segment lost 1 base and the J segment 4 bases; nucleotides outside the gene matches: 5. Germline CDR1 SNHLY, CDR2 FYNNEI. The CDR3 reads CASSEDGLAYYEQYF. DNA for the CDR3: TGTGCCAGCAGTGAAGACGGACTAGCGTATTACGAGCAGTACTTC.

A single count supports this clone. The chain carries TRBV7-6 and TRBJ2-7; no definite D call. The length of the CDR3 is 14 residues. Trimming took 3 bases from V and 7 from J, leaving 16 bases between them. CDR1 and CDR2 from the germline V gene are SGHVS and FNYEAQ. CDR3 bases: TGTGCCAGCAGCTTTTCAGTACAGACCGTTGAGCAGTACTTC. Encoded protein: CASSFSVQTVEQYF.

The chain is built from TRBV14 and TRBJ2-1, with 8 bases lining up with TRBD2. The germline gives CDR1 SGHDN, CDR2 FVKESK. The CDR3 sequence is 16 residues long. V lost 1 base, J lost 4 bases, and 6 bases stayed unmatched. Here the CDR3 reads CASSQVAGGPYNEQFF. In DNA form, the CDR3 reads TGTGCCAGCAGCCAAGTGGCGGGAGGCCCTTACAATGAGCAGTTCTTC.

The rearrangement links TRBV7-2 to TRBJ2-1; 8 bases map to TRBD1. The V gene's germline CDR1 is SGHTA and CDR2 FQGNSA. Unmatched junction bases numbered 5, after V lost 4 bases and J lost 3 bases. The CDR3 is 15 residues long. The CDR3 DNA follows: TGTGCCAGCAGCTACGACAGGGGAAACTACAATGAGCAGTTCTTC. Protein sequence: CASSYDRGNYNEQFF.

The rearrangement joins TRBV5-4 to TRBJ2-5, with unresolved D. Trimming removed 2 bases from V and 4 bases from J, with 3 bases in between. Germline loops: CDR1 SGHNT, CDR2 YYREEE (reference sequence). This CDR3 comprises 11 residues. The CDR3 region is CASSFGETQYF. CDR3 coding DNA: TGTGCCAGCAGCTTCGGAGAGACCCAGTACTTC.

V usage is TRBV13 and J usage is TRBJ1-2; 9 bases fit TRBD1. Germline V gene sequence: CDR1 PRHDT, CDR2 FYEKMQ (reference sequence). This CDR3 has 13 residues. V shed 5 bases and J 8 bases; nucleotides not matched to a gene: 6. The CDR3 nucleotides are TGTGCCAGCAGCCGGGACAGGGCTGAGGGCTACACCTTC. Amino acids: CASSRDRAEGYTF.

The chain joins TRBV5-4 to TRBJ2-1, with D possibly TRBD2 on 6 matching bases. Germline V lookup: CDR1 SGHNT, CDR2 YYREEE (reference sequence). The CDR3 spans 13 residues. With 0 bases removed from V and 6 bases from J, the gap between germline ends came to 7 bases. Here the CDR3 DNA reads TGTGCCAGCAGCTTGGGCGGGGTCAATGAGCAGTTCTTC. The encoded protein is CASSLGGVNEQFF.

The V call is TRBV7-9, the J call TRBJ2-6, with 9 bases aligning to TRBD1. Germline V lookup: CDR1 SEHNR, CDR2 FQNEAQ (reference sequence). The ends lost 5 bases at V and 3 bases at J; junction bases unmatched: 11. This CDR3 has 18 residues. The CDR3 DNA sequence: TGTGCCAGCAGCCCCCGTCCCGGGACAGGGTTTGGGGCCAACGTCCTGACTTTC. This encodes CASSPRPGTGFGANVLTF.

The chain has TRBV6-5 and TRBJ1-4; 8 bases map to TRBD1. Germline V CDR1 and CDR2: MNHEY, SVGAGI. After removal of 2 bases from V and 6 bases from J, the junction contained 2 bases not matched to a gene. The CDR3 runs to 14 residues. The CDR3 sequence: CASSYDRGDEKLFF. DNA of the CDR3: TGTGCCAGCAGTTACGACAGGGGAGATGAAAAACTGTTTTTT.

The CDR3 coding sequence is TGTGCCAGCAGTGAGCCCCTGACAGGGGTAGGCTACACCTTC. Translating gives CASSEPLTGVGYTF. The V call is TRBV6-1, the J call TRBJ1-2; 8 bases match TRBD1. The CDR3 contains 14 residues. The V gene end was trimmed by 3 bases and the J gene end by 8 bases; junction bases not matched to a gene: 8. The germline CDR1 and CDR2 sequences are MNHNS and SASEGT.